This T cell receptor beta chain was observed in a study of blood T cell repertoires in COVID-19. Study-level information: Collection of acute and convalescent COVID-19 samples took place in the United States, Italy and Spain.

V was clipped by 5 bases and J by 3 bases, with 14 bases between them. The CDR3 runs to 16 residues. The germline CDR1 and CDR2 sequences are MNHEY and SMNVEV (reference sequence). Original analysis: From reference gene primer amplification, estimates of nucleated cell counts were derived. Generated by immunoSEQ multiplex PCR, the TCRdb table keeps only in-frame clones and is missing some. V, J and clone size are those of that table, while D and trimming were read from the DNA. The data show 50,000 to 60,000 clones, with approximately 88% seen just once and roughly 3.9% held by the top ten. Sequencing was done on a sample of peripheral blood. The rearrangement links TRBV27 to TRBJ1-6, with unresolved D. The source of this sequence is a man aged 40-49 years with COVID-19, enrolled during active disease. CDR3 sequence: CASSPGLAIYNSPLHF. As DNA, the CDR3 is TGTGCCAGCAGTCCCGGACTCGCCATCTATAATTCACCCCTCCACTTT.